The present entry profiles one T cell receptor beta chain with its context. The germline CDR1 and CDR2 sequences are KGHSH and LQKENI. Trimming stripped 0 bases from V and 4 bases from J, with 10 bases between. CDR3 size: 15 residues. This sample is part of a study of blood T cell repertoires in COVID-19. The overall study: Samples of COVID-19 (acute and convalescent) were obtained from the United States, Italy and Spain. In each case, the material was cDNA or gDNA derived from T cells, B-cell-depleted T cells, or PBMCs.

Original handling: Reference gene primer amplification gave nucleated cell count estimates. This table comes from immunoSEQ multiplex PCR, and its TCRdb copy is limited to in-frame clones, with some not included. That table gives V, J and clone size, and the DNA gave D and trimming. The table includes roughly 80,000 clones, about 88% detected once. The clonotype comes from an elderly woman with acute or convalescent COVID-19. This rearrangement joins TRBV18 to TRBJ1-3; D is ambiguous. Sequenced: peripheral blood. Here the CDR3 reads CASSPPNSVGNTIYF. CDR3 bases: TGTGCCAGCTCACCACCGAACAGTGTAGGAAACACCATATATTTT.